This T cell receptor beta chain was sequenced for a study of T-cell reconstitution after alpha-beta-depleted transplantation in children. The CDR3 totals 17 residues. The V end was cut by 4 bases, the J end by 8 bases, with 27 bases between. The germline V gene encodes CDR1 SGHDT and CDR2 YYEEEE. This clonotype came up a few times. It was with unique molecular identifiers that the TCRbeta library was prepared. MiXCR was run by TCRdb on the PCR reads, yielding one entry per CDR3 protein. The data hold 260,000 or so distinct CDR3 sequences, with 9.5% to 15% observed a single time. The source was PBMCs from the stem cell graft donor, collected from the stem cell graft. This receptor was obtained from a human donor who donated a stem cell graft to a child with acute lymphoblastic leukemia. The rearrangement uses TRBV5-6 and TRBJ1-2; possible D gene TRBD1, 5 bases. Here the CDR3 reads CASSNWGLGTALVGYTF. The DNA of the CDR3 is TGTGCCAGCAGCAATTGGGGCCTGGGCACGGCCCTGGTGGGCTACACCTTC.